This TCR beta chain was observed in a study of shared clonotypes between healthy human individuals. Overall study: Every donor yielded three CD4 naive, three CD4 memory, two CD8 naive and one CD8 memory plate.

CDR1 is MDHEN, CDR2 SYDVKM, per germline. V was clipped by 7 bases and J by 9 bases; unmatched bases: 13. The CDR3 sequence is 14 residues long. TCRdb's copy holds only in-frame clones and misses some; the assay was immunoSEQ multiplex PCR. The repertoire holds about 1 million clones, about 70% seen once, with roughly 1.5% in the top ten. About this clone: Its matching antigen is unknown.

Overall study results and limits: Rarefaction gave evidence that sorted-subset sequencing remained incomplete despite large depth.

Sequenced input: memory CD4+ T cells sorted from blood. The subset here: CD45RA-negative fraction. The J gene is TRBJ2-5, the V gene TRBV28; 8 bases fit TRBD2. The origin of this receptor is a man younger than 30 in good health. The CDR3 is CASTGLAIQGAQYF. CDR3 in DNA: TGTGCCAGCACCGGACTAGCCATCCAAGGGGCCCAGTACTTC.